This T cell receptor beta chain was obtained from a study of cytomegalovirus exposure and HLA in healthy donors. Overall study findings and caveats: In a later analysis, the majority of CMV-associated beta chains seemingly showed HLA restriction. Many donors shared some public TCRs, even though most TCR sequences were rare. TCR beta chain V- and J-gene trimming was linked, in a later analysis, to a missense variant in DCLRE1C.

This clone was counted once. Antigen specificity is unknown. This PCR relied on a set of 60 Vbeta primers and 13 Jbeta primers. TCRdb's table, derived via immunoSEQ multiplex PCR, lists solely in-frame clones and lacks some. The sample has under 170,000 clones, 79% seen once. This receptor was obtained from a man in his forties or fifties in good health and CMV-seropositive. Sequenced material: PBMCs.

The CDR3 region has the DNA TGCAGTGCTAACAGGGATGAAAAACTGTTTTTT. Its protein product is CSANRDEKLFF. The V and J genes are TRBV20-1 and TRBJ1-4, with D possibly matching TRBD1 (6 bases). CDR1 is DFQATT and CDR2 is SNEGSKA in the germline V gene (reference sequence). V dropped 4 bases and J dropped 6 bases, with 6 bases sitting between them. The CDR3 loop spans 11 amino acids.